The rows below give T cell receptor beta chains drawn from one sample of a study of blood T cell repertoires in COVID-19. Sequenced by immunoSEQ multiplex PCR; TCRdb stores in-frame clones only, minus some. Among a few hundred thousand clones, about 84% were seen once, and the ten largest hold over 7%. The material sequenced was PBMCs or T cells enriched from blood (not recorded which). These receptors were taken from a woman aged 40 to 49 with acute COVID-19. Both conserved end residues are part of each CDR3.

CASSLDCSDSNQPQHF | 16 | TRBJ1-5 | TRBV5-1
CASSLATGNEKLFF | 14 | TRBJ1-4 | TRBV7-8
CASSQTRDTEAFF | 13 | TRBJ1-1 | TRBV4-3
CASSRGRNTEAFF | 13 | TRBJ1-1 | TRBV3-1/TRBV3-2
CAISSSQGYGYTF | 13 | TRBJ1-2 | TRBV10-3
CASSQSTSGNTQYF | 14 | TRBJ2-3 | TRBV3-1/TRBV3-2
CATSTGPGQGARGYTF | 16 | TRBJ1-2 | TRBV15
CASRERDQPQHF | 12 | TRBJ1-5 | TRBV21-1
CASSFGTGGGEKLFF | 15 | TRBJ1-4 | TRBV5-8
CASSVRQDGYTF | 12 | TRBJ1-2 | TRBV2
CASSMGQGGTEAFF | 14 | TRBJ1-1 | TRBV5-1
CATSRDTGIRGYTF | 14 | TRBJ1-2 | TRBV15
CASSLSGSQFPGANVLTF | 18 | TRBJ2-6 | TRBV28
CASSLGGSRPQHF | 13 | TRBJ1-5 | TRBV12-3/TRBV12-4
CASSLDGDGGGYTF | 14 | TRBJ1-2 | TRBV7-9
CASREPRGTQYF | 12 | TRBJ2-3 | TRBV25-1
CASSDDSPLHF | 11 | TRBJ1-6 | TRBV2
CSASSGNTEAFF | 12 | TRBJ1-1 | TRBV20-1
CASSSWTSGRAGSYNEQFF | 19 | TRBJ2-1 | TRBV6-2/TRBV6-3
CASNGGAITGELFF | 14 | TRBJ2-2 | TRBV30
CASSRNRGRPYEQYF | 15 | TRBJ2-7 | TRBV6-2/TRBV6-3
CASSLETDGQPQHF | 14 | TRBJ1-5 | TRBV5-1
CASSPVPGPGNTIYF | 15 | TRBJ1-3 | TRBV3-1/TRBV3-2
CASSPNGAEAFF | 12 | TRBJ1-1 | TRBV11-3
CASSPGLAVEGEQFF | 15 | TRBJ2-1 | TRBV11-1
CAWRRGNQPQHF | 12 | TRBJ1-5 | TRBV30
CASKKRTVSNQPQHF | 15 | TRBJ1-5 | TRBV19
CATSRDRAGGRTEAFF | 16 | TRBJ1-1 | TRBV15
CASSEGLGTYEQYF | 14 | TRBJ2-7 | TRBV2
CATVRQINYGYTF | 13 | TRBJ1-2 | TRBV24-1
CAWSVQDTQYF | 11 | TRBJ2-3 | TRBV30
CSVEETFRTSGYNEQFF | 17 | TRBJ2-1 | TRBV29-1
CASSLRQGAYEQYF | 14 | TRBJ2-7 | TRBV3-1/TRBV3-2
CASSVGTGITGELFF | 15 | TRBJ2-2 | TRBV9
CASSSFRDRDKETQYF | 16 | TRBJ2-5 | TRBV25-1
CASSLDGFGNSPLHF | 15 | TRBJ1-6 | TRBV5-1
CASSLATDTQYF | 12 | TRBJ2-3 | TRBV5-1
CASSERAGTGRNEQYF | 16 | TRBJ2-7 | TRBV5-1
CASSFGGQAINEKLFF | 16 | TRBJ1-4 | TRBV12-1
CASTLDSALFF | 11 | TRBJ2-2 | TRBV2
CASSLTRGTDTQYF | 14 | TRBJ2-3 | TRBV5-1
CASSKLRLNQPQHF | 14 | TRBJ1-5 | TRBV21-1
CASSFSPQANTIYF | 14 | TRBJ1-3 | TRBV7-7
CASSHWTSGGAFLAEQYF | 18 | TRBJ2-7 | TRBV3-1/TRBV3-2